The rows below give T cell receptor beta chains drawn from one sample of a study of cytomegalovirus exposure and HLA in healthy donors. Profiled with immunoSEQ multiplex PCR; TCRdb holds only in-frame clones, not every one. The repertoire holds roughly 140,000 clones, with approximately 72% as singletons. The sequenced sample consisted of PBMCs. The receptors come from a man younger than 35 in good health and CMV-seronegative. Both conserved end residues are part of each CDR3. A D gene is named only where the DNA matches it firmly. Rows may omit the clone size; those that give it use once, few, many or a size class.

d_call	j_call	clone_size	v_call	cdr3_nt	cdr3_aa
NA	TRBJ2-7	few	TRBV15	TGTGCCACCAGCATCGATTCGACAGGCTCGAGCCACGAGCAGTACTTC	CATSIDSTGSSHEQYF
NA	TRBJ2-7	NA	TRBV5-1	TGCGCCAGCAGCTGGGGTGGGGGACACTCCTACGAGCAGTACTTC	CASSWGGGHSYEQYF
NA	TRBJ2-7	NA	TRBV7-2	TGTGCCAGCAGCCCTCCCTCCTACGAGCAGTACTTC	CASSPPSYEQYF
NA	TRBJ2-1	NA	TRBV29-1	TGCAGCGCGAGTAGCGGATCCTACAATGAGCAGTTCTTC	CSASSGSYNEQFF
NA	TRBJ2-1	NA	TRBV28	TGTGCCAGCAGTTCAGCGGGCTGGGAGGGGGAGTACAATGAGCAGTTCTTC	CASSSAGWEGEYNEQFF
NA	TRBJ1-4	NA	TRBV7-2	TGTGCCAGCAGCTTCTGGGAGGGGACGGTGAATGAAAAACTGTTTTTT	CASSFWEGTVNEKLFF
NA	TRBJ2-1	few	TRBV27	TGTGCCAGCAGGAGCTCCTACAATGAGCAGTTCTTC	CASRSSYNEQFF
TRBD2	TRBJ2-3	NA	TRBV2	TGTGCCAGCACCGAACTAGCGGGAGTAGCAGATACGCAGTATTTT	CASTELAGVADTQYF
NA	TRBJ2-3	NA	TRBV7-9	TGTGCCAGCAGCTTAGGGTTGACAGCGGGCCTCACAGATACGCAGTATTTT	CASSLGLTAGLTDTQYF
NA	TRBJ2-3	once	TRBV11-2	TGTGCCAGCAGCTTATTCCGTGTCGGGGTAAGCACAGATACGCAGTATTTT	CASSLFRVGVSTDTQYF
NA	TRBJ2-5	NA	TRBV18	TGTGCCAGCTCACCTATGAGGGAAGAGACCCAGTACTTC	CASSPMREETQYF
TRBD1	TRBJ1-2	NA	TRBV7-9	TGTGCCAGCAGCTTAGAAGGGGGCAGGCACGGCTACACCTTC	CASSLEGGRHGYTF
TRBD2	TRBJ2-7	once	TRBV5-1	TGCGCCAGCAGCTTGGCCGAGCGGGAGGCCTCCTACGAGCAGTACTTC	CASSLAEREASYEQYF
TRBD1	TRBJ1-1	once	TRBV10-1	TGCGCCAGCAGTTTCCCGGGACAGGGAAGCACTGAAGCTTTCTTT	CASSFPGQGSTEAFF
TRBD1	TRBJ2-1	NA	TRBV5-4	TGTGCCAGCAGCTTGGGAACCGGGACAGGGGACGGTGAGCAGTTCTTC	CASSLGTGTGDGEQFF
TRBD1	TRBJ1-2	NA	TRBV14	TGTGCCAGCAGCCAGGAAAGGACAGGGGTTGGCCCTGGTGGCTACACCTTC	CASSQERTGVGPGGYTF
NA	TRBJ2-5	NA	TRBV5-5	TGTGCCAGCAGCTTGGCGGGGTCGGGGCAAGAGACCCAGTACTTC	CASSLAGSGQETQYF
NA	TRBJ1-5	NA	TRBV6-5	TGTGCCAGCAGCACGGACAGCAATAGCAATCAGCCCCAGCATTTT	CASSTDSNSNQPQHF
NA	TRBJ2-2	NA	TRBV7-2	TGTGCCAGCAGCTTGACAGCGAACACCGGGGAGCTGTTTTTT	CASSLTANTGELFF
NA	TRBJ1-5	few	TRBV25-1	TGTGCCAGCGGGGAGGTAGGGTCAGGGCAGCCCCAGCATTTT	CASGEVGSGQPQHF
TRBD1	TRBJ1-6	NA	TRBV9	TGTGCCAGCAGCCCAACAGGGGGAAACGATTCACCCCTCCACTTT	CASSPTGGNDSPLHF
NA	TRBJ1-2	NA	TRBV7-8	TGTGCCAGCACCCAGGGCCGCCAGAAGCACTATGGCTACACCTTC	CASTQGRQKHYGYTF
NA	TRBJ1-1	NA	TRBV5-4	TGTGCCAGCAGCTTCGGGGGGGTGTACACTGAAGCTTTCTTT	CASSFGGVYTEAFF
NA	TRBJ1-5	NA	TRBV7-9	TGTGCCAGCAGCTTAGGGCCGAATCAGCCCCAGCATTTT	CASSLGPNQPQHF
TRBD2	TRBJ2-3	NA	TRBV4-1	TGCGCCAGCAGCCAAGATGGTAGCGGGAAGGATACGCAGTATTTT	CASSQDGSGKDTQYF
NA	TRBJ1-3	NA	TRBV4-1	TGCGCCAGCAGTTACTCTGGAAACACCATATATTTT	CASSYSGNTIYF
TRBD1	TRBJ2-3	NA	TRBV27	TGTGCCAGCAGTCAGACAGGGGGCACAGATACGCAGTATTTT	CASSQTGGTDTQYF
NA	TRBJ2-1	NA	TRBV25-1	TGTGCCAGCAGTGAAACCAGGGGTCAGTTCTTC	CASSETRGQFF
NA	TRBJ2-7	few	TRBV29-1	TGCAGCGTTTCCACAGGGACCGAGCAGTACTTC	CSVSTGTEQYF
NA	TRBJ1-2	NA	TRBV7-9	TGTGCCAGCAGCTTAAAAGGGGGTGGCTACACCTTC	CASSLKGGGYTF
NA	TRBJ1-2	NA	TRBV7-9	TGTGCCAGCAGCTCCCTTCTCAGGGGTGGCGGCTACACCTTC	CASSSLLRGGGYTF
TRBD2	TRBJ2-7	once	TRBV7-9	TGTGCCAGCAGCTTCTCGGCTAGCGGGTCCATCACCTACGAGCAGTACTTC	CASSFSASGSITYEQYF
TRBD1	TRBJ2-7	few	TRBV6-6	TGTGCCAGCAGTTACCCTCGGGACAGGGGCCTATACGAGCAGTACTTC	CASSYPRDRGLYEQYF
TRBD2	TRBJ2-1	NA	TRBV18	TGTGCCAGCTCACGGGTGCTAGCGGGAGAAGGGTCCTACAATGAGCAGTTCTTC	CASSRVLAGEGSYNEQFF
NA	TRBJ2-6	once	TRBV25-1	TGTGCCAGCAGTGAGAGCTCTGGGGCCAACGTCCTGACTTTC	CASSESSGANVLTF
NA	TRBJ2-5	NA	TRBV21-1	TGTGCCAGCAGCAAAGCCCGGGGGGACCGGCAGGAGACCCAGTACTTC	CASSKARGDRQETQYF
NA	TRBJ2-2	NA	TRBV2	TGTGCCAGCAGTGATCGGACCGGGGAGCTGTTTTTT	CASSDRTGELFF
TRBD1	TRBJ1-2	NA	TRBV5-4	TGTGCCAGCAGCTTTGACAGGGGCCCTAACTATGGCTACACCTTC	CASSFDRGPNYGYTF
TRBD1	TRBJ2-6	NA	TRBV4-3	TGCGCCAGCAGCCAAGTCCTCCCTCTCCGGGACAGGGTTTTTTCTGGGGCCAACGTCCTGACTTTC	CASSQVLPLRDRVFSGANVLTF
NA	TRBJ2-7	once	TRBV5-8	TGTGCCAGCCAGCGATTGCGCGAGCAGTACTTC	CASQRLREQYF
NA	TRBJ2-7	NA	TRBV30	TGTGCCTGGAGTGTAGCCGGATGGGGGGACGAGCAGTACTTC	CAWSVAGWGDEQYF
TRBD1	TRBJ1-1	NA	TRBV7-9	TGTGCCAGCAGCCGAGACAGGGCGAACACTGAAGCTTTCTTT	CASSRDRANTEAFF
NA	TRBJ1-2	NA	TRBV6-5	TGTGCCAGCAGTTTCAACTCCTACCGCAACTATGGCTACACCTTC	CASSFNSYRNYGYTF
NA	TRBJ1-1	NA	TRBV18	TGTGCCAGCTCACCACGCCAACAAAACACTGAAGCTTTCTTT	CASSPRQQNTEAFF
TRBD1	TRBJ2-5	NA	TRBV19	TGTGCCAGTATACAGGGGTGGGGAGAGACCCAGTACTTC	CASIQGWGETQYF
NA	TRBJ2-3	NA	TRBV18	TGTGCCAGCTCGCCAGGACAGAGCACAGATACGCAGTATTTT	CASSPGQSTDTQYF
NA	TRBJ2-4	NA	TRBV7-8	TGTGCCAGCAGCCTTCAAGCCACTCAAAACATTCAGTACTTC	CASSLQATQNIQYF